This TCR beta chain was recovered during a study of T cell changes during pregnancy in multiple sclerosis. The assay was immunoSEQ multiplex PCR, and TCRdb's table has in-frame clones only and misses some. This table has 65,000 to 85,000 clones, nearly 95% appearing once. Material: CD4+ T cells from peripheral blood mononuclear cells, obtained after pregnancy. This receptor was identified in a female donor with multiple sclerosis, enrolled in a pregnancy study.

DNA for the CDR3: TGTGCCACCCGGGAGGGTTCCCGGACGGTCGAGCAGTACTTC. The encoded protein is CATREGSRTVEQYF. The gene calls are TRBV6-5 and TRBJ2-7; TRBD2 aligns across 8 bases. The CDR3 is made up of 14 amino acids. Germline values: CDR1 MNHEY, CDR2 SVGAGI. V lost 10 bases to trimming and J lost 6 bases; unmatched junction nucleotides: 14.